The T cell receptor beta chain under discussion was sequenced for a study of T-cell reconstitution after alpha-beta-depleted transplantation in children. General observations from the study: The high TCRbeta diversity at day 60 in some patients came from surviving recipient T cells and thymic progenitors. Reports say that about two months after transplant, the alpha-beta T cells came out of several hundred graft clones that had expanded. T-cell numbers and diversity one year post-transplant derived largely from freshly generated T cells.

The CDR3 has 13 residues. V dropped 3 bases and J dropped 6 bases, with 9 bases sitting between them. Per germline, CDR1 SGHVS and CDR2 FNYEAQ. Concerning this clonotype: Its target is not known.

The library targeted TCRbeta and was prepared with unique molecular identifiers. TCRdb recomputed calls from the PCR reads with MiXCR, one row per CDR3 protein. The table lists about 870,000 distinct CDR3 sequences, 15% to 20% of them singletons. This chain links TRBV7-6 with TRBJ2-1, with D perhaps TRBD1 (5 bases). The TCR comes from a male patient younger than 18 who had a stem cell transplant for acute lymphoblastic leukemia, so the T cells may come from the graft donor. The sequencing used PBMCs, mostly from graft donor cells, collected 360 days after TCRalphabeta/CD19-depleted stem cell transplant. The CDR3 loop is CASSFLGPNEQFF. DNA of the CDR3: TGTGCCAGCAGCTTCCTGGGGCCCAATGAGCAGTTCTTC.